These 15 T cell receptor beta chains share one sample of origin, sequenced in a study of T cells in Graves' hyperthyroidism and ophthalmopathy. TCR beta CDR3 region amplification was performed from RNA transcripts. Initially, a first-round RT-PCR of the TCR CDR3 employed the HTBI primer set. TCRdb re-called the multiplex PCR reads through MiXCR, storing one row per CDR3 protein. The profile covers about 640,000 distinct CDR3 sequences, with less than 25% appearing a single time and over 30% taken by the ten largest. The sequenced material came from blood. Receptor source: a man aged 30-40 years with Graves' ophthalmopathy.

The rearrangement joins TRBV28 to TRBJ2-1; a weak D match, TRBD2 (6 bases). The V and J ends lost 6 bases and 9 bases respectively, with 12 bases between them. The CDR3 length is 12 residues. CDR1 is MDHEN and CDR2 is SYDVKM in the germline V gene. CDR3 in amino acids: CASSILAREQFF. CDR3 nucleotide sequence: TGTGCCAGCAGCATACTAGCTCGTGAGCAGTTCTTC.

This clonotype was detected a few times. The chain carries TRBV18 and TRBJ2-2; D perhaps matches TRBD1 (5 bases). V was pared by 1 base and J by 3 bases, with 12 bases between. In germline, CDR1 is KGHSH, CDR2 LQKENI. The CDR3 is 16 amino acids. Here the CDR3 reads CASSPQGADYTGELFF. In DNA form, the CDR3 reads TGTGCCAGCTCACCACAAGGGGCTGATTACACCGGGGAGCTGTTTTTT.

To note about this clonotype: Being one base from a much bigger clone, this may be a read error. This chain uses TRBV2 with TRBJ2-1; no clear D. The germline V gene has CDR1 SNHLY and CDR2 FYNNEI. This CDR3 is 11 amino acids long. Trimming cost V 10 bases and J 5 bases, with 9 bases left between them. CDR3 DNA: TGTGCCATCGCTACTGACAATGAGCAGTTCTTC. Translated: CAIATDNEQFF.

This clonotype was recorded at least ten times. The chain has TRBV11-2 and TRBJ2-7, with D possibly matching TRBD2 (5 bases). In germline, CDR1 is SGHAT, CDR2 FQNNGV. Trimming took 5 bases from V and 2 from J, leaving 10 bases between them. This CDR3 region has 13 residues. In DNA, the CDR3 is TGTGCCAGCAGCCCCGGACTGGCCTACGAGCAGTACTTC. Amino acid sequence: CASSPGLAYEQYF.

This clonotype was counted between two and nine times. Written as DNA, the CDR3 is TGTGCCAGCAGTCCTCTAGCGGGAGGGCCGGCAGATACGCAGTATTTT. This codes for CASSPLAGGPADTQYF. The V gene is TRBV11-1, the J gene TRBJ2-3; 12 nucleotides match TRBD2. The V and J ends lost 6 bases and 4 bases, in that order; junction bases with no gene match: 8. The CDR3 has 16 amino acids. Germline values: CDR1 SGHAT, CDR2 FQDESV (reference sequence).

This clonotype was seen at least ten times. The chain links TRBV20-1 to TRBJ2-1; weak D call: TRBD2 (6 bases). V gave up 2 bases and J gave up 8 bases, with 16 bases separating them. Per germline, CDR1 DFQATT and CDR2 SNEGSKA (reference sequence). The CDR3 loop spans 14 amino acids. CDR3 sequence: CSARPPAGKDEQFF. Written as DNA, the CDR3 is TGCAGTGCTAGACCCCCGGCGGGGAAGGATGAGCAGTTCTTC.

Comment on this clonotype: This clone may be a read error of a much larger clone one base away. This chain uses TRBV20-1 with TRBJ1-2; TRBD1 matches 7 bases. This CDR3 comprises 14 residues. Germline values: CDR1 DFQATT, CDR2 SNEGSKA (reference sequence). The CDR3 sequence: CSAKPGGRGYGYAF. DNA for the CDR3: TGCAGTGCTAAACCGGGAGGCAGGGGGTATGGCTACGCCTTC.

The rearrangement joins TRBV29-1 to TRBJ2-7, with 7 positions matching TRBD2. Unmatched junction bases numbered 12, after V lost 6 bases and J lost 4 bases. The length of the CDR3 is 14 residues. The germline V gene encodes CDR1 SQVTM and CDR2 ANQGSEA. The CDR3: CSVGTGGRKYEQYF. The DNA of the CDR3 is TGCAGCGTAGGGACTGGCGGGAGAAAGTACGAGCAGTACTTC.

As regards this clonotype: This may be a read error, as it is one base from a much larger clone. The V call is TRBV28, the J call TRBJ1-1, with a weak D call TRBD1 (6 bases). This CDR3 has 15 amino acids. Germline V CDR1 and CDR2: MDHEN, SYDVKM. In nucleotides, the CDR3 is TGTGCCAGCAGCGCGACAGGATATGTGAACACTGGAGCTTTCTTT. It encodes CASSATGYVNTGAFF.

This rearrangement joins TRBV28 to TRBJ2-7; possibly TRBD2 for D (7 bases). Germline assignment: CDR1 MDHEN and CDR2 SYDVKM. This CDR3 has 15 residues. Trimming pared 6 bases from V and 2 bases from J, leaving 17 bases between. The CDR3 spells CASSRRGGPAYEQYF. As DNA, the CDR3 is TGTGCCAGCAGCCGAAGGGGGGGGCCCGCCTACGAGCAGTACTTC.

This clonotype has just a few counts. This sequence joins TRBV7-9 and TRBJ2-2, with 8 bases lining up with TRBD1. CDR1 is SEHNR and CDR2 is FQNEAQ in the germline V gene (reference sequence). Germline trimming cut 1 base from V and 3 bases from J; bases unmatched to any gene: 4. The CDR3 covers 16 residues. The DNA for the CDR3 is TGTGCCAGCAGCTTAGTAATACAGGGGGACACCGGGGAGCTGTTTTTT. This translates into CASSLVIQGDTGELFF.

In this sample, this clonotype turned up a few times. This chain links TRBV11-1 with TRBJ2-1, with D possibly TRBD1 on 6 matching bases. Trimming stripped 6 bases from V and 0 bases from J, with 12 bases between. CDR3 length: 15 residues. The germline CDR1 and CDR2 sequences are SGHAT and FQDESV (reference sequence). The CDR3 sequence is CASRGGRSSYNEQFF. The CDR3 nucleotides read TGTGCCAGCAGAGGGGGAAGGAGCTCCTACAATGAGCAGTTCTTC.

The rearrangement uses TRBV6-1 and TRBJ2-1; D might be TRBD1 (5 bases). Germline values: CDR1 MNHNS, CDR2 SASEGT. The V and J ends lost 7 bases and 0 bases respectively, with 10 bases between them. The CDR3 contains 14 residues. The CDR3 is CASIQGSSYNEQFF. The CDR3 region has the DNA TGTGCCAGCATCCAGGGTAGCTCCTACAATGAGCAGTTCTTC.

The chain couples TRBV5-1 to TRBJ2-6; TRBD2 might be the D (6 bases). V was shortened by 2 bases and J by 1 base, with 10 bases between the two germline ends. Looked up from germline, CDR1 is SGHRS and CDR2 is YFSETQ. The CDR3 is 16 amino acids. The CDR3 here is CASSFSGLSGANVLTF. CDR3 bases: TGCGCCAGCAGCTTTAGCGGTTTGTCTGGGGCCAACGTCCTGACTTTC.

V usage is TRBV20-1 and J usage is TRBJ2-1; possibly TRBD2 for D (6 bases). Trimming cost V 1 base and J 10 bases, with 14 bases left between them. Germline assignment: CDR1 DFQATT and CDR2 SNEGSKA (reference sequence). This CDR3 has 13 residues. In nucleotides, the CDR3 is TGCAGTGCTAGAGGACTAGGGGCGAGAGAGCAGTTCTTC. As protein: CSARGLGAREQFF.